Following are 28 T cell receptor beta chains from one sample sequenced in a study of T cells after yellow fever vaccination (dated by TCRdb to the late 2010s). Taken with the paper, the label for treatment or condition translates to: live attenuated yellow fever vaccine strain. Library preparation was by 5' RACE. The sample was run on an Illumina HiSeq 2500. In TCRdb, the public reads were trimmed at Q25 with fastp and aligned with MiXCR, with productive beta chains retained. Identical CDR3 protein sequences are pooled into one entry, listed with their most common genes and DNA. Here the sample has around 350,000 distinct CDR3 sequences; under 14% occur a single time. Together, the top ten hold about 17% of the sample. The source was PBMCs, collected on the day of the first yellow fever vaccination. Every receptor here comes from a man aged 18-30 years who received the YFV17D yellow fever vaccine.

The chain uses TRBV6-2 or TRBV6-3 and TRBJ2-1; D is perhaps TRBD1 (5 bases). CDR1 and CDR2 from the germline V gene are MNHEY and SVGEGT. V lost 6 bases and J 6 bases, leaving 12 bases between the germline ends. This CDR3 comprises 13 residues. The DNA of the CDR3 is TGTGCCAGCAGCCAACAGGAAACCAATGAGCAGTTCTTC. Residues: CASSQQETNEQFF.

Here the CDR3 reads CASSLDFTGELFF. The CDR3 region has the DNA TGTGCCAGCAGCTTAGACTTCACCGGGGAGCTGTTTTTT. The chain has TRBV7-2 and TRBJ2-2, with D unresolved. Trimming removed 1 base at V and 4 bases at J, with 4 bases between. Per the germline V gene, CDR1 is SGHTA and CDR2 is FQGNSA. The CDR3 totals 13 residues. Looking up the rest from reference TRBV7-2 and TRBJ2-2 gives the full variable domain: GAGVSQSPSNKVTEKGKDVELRCDPISGHTALYWYRQSLGQGLEFLIYFQGNSAPDKSGLPSDRFSAERTGGSVSTLTIQRTQQEDSAVYLCASSLDFTGELFFGEGSRLTVL.

This clonotype was counted between two and nine times. This sequence joins TRBV5-4 and TRBJ2-2; TRBD1 is a possible D gene (5 bases). The germline V and J ends were trimmed by 2 bases and 5 bases, with 10 bases remaining between them. CDR3 length: 14 residues. Germline assignment: CDR1 SGHNT and CDR2 YYREEE (reference sequence). The CDR3 is CASSFQGRTGELFF. CDR3 bases: TGTGCCAGCAGCTTCCAGGGTCGAACCGGGGAGCTGTTTTTT.

At least ten counts were recorded for this clonotype. The chain carries TRBV12-3 or TRBV12-4 and TRBJ1-5; the D gene is possibly TRBD1 (6 bases). V was trimmed by 6 bases and J by 7 bases, leaving 13 bases between them. CDR3 length: 13 amino acids. The DNA of the CDR3 is TGTGCCAGCAGCCGAAACAGGGAACAGCCCCAGCATTTT. Protein product: CASSRNREQPQHF.

This clonotype was counted ten times or more. V and J are TRBV7-3 and TRBJ2-1; TRBD2 agrees at 12 bases. The germline V gene has CDR1 SGHTA and CDR2 FQGTGA. Trimming removed 5 bases from V and 2 bases from J; junction bases left unmatched: 4. The CDR3 consists of 16 residues. Here the CDR3 reads CASSPASGGAYNEQFF. The CDR3 DNA reads TGTGCCAGCAGCCCCGCTAGCGGGGGGGCCTACAATGAGCAGTTCTTC.

In its sample, this clonotype was seen a few times. This chain links TRBV7-9 with TRBJ2-7; tentative D call: TRBD1 (6 bases). Germline assignment: CDR1 SEHNR and CDR2 FQNEAQ (reference sequence). This CDR3 is 13 amino acids long. Trimming took off 5 bases at V and 1 base at J, with 9 bases between the two ends. In DNA, the CDR3 is TGTGCCAGCAGCCGACAGGAGTCCTACGAGCAGTACTTC. Translated, it gives CASSRQESYEQYF.

The chain carries TRBV3-1 and TRBJ2-1, with 9 bases lining up with TRBD2. The germline V gene encodes CDR1 LGHDT and CDR2 YNNKEL (reference sequence). J lost 4 bases, V lost 0 bases, and 10 bases had no gene match. The CDR3 loop spans 18 amino acids. CDR3 DNA: TGTGCCAGCAGCCAAGATAGGGGACTTAGCGGGGGATACAATGAGCAGTTCTTC. It specifies CASSQDRGLSGGYNEQFF.

The chain combines TRBV4-1 with TRBJ2-1; 7 nucleotides align to TRBD1. This CDR3 comprises 16 residues. Germline CDR1 MGHRA, CDR2 YSYEKL. Germline trimming cut 2 bases from V and 0 bases from J; bases unmatched to any gene: 4. CDR3 in DNA: TGCGCCAGCAGCCAACCGACAGGGAGCTCCTACAATGAGCAGTTCTTC. Amino acid sequence: CASSQPTGSSYNEQFF.

The chain has TRBV6-2 or TRBV6-3 and TRBJ2-3; 11 positions agree with TRBD2. This CDR3 is 18 amino acids long. Germline lookup yields CDR1 MNHEY and CDR2 SVGEGT. Trimming took 5 bases from V and 5 from J; bases not matched to a gene: 15. The CDR3 coding sequence is TGTGCCAGCAGTACCGGACTAGCGGGTCGTCGGGAAGGAGATACGCAGTATTTT. It translates to CASSTGLAGRREGDTQYF.

This clonotype was observed a few times. The chain combines TRBV5-5 with TRBJ2-1, with D uncertain. Trimming stripped 0 bases from V and 8 bases from J, with 9 bases between. The germline CDR1 and CDR2 sequences are SGHKS and YYEKEE (reference sequence). CDR3 length: 13 amino acids. The CDR3 spells CASSLGSWDEQFF. DNA of the CDR3: TGTGCCAGCAGCTTGGGCAGTTGGGATGAGCAGTTCTTC.

V and J are TRBV29-1 and TRBJ1-1; D call uncertain. This CDR3 comprises 12 residues. The germline CDR1 and CDR2 sequences are SQVTM and ANQGSEA. Between the trimmed V and J ends, which lost 4 bases and 5 bases, there was a span of 11 bases. The CDR3 loop reads CSVGHTGTEAFF. The DNA of the CDR3 is TGCAGCGTTGGGCACACGGGTACTGAAGCTTTCTTT.

This clonotype was seen a handful of times. The chain couples TRBV7-9 to TRBJ1-2, with D uncertain. The CDR3 loop spans 14 amino acids. V was shortened by 5 bases and J by 3 bases, with 13 bases between the two germline ends. Germline V lookup: CDR1 SEHNR, CDR2 FQNEAQ (reference sequence). The CDR3 is CASSPRPMDYGYTF. CDR3 nucleotide sequence: TGTGCCAGCAGCCCTCGACCGATGGACTATGGCTACACCTTC.

The V gene is TRBV6-1, the J gene TRBJ1-4, with D maybe TRBD1 (6 bases). Germline CDR1 MNHNS, CDR2 SASEGT. With 5 bases removed from V and 10 bases from J, the gap between germline ends came to 20 bases. The CDR3 spans 15 residues. The CDR3 loop reads CASSPSSGGGGKLFF. The CDR3 DNA reads TGTGCCAGCAGTCCTTCGAGCGGGGGGGGCGGAAAACTGTTTTTT.

This clonotype was found a few times. The DNA for the CDR3 is TGTGCCAGCAGCTTAAGCGGTGGTGACGCAGATACGCAGTATTTT. Its translation is CASSLSGGDADTQYF. The rearrangement joins TRBV7-3 to TRBJ2-3; D ambiguous. Germline assignment: CDR1 SGHTA and CDR2 FQGTGA. The CDR3 covers 15 residues. Trimming shortened V by 1 base and J by 4 bases, and 12 bases separated the two germline ends. Supplemented by reference TRBV7-3 and TRBJ2-3, the full variable domain reads GAGVSQTPSNKVTEKGKYVELRCDPISGHTALYWYRQSLGQGPEFLIYFQGTGAADDSGLPNDRFFAVRPEGSVSTLKIQRTERGDSAVYLCASSLSGGDADTQYFGPGTRLTVL.

CDR3 bases: TGTGCCAGCAGCCAAACCGGGATCCCGAGGCAGCCCCAGCATTTT. It is translated as CASSQTGIPRQPQHF. The rearrangement joins TRBV3-1 to TRBJ1-5; no clear D. Deletions cut 2 bases from V and 7 bases from J, with 15 bases between. Germline V CDR1 and CDR2: LGHDT, YNNKEL (reference sequence). The length of the CDR3 is 15 residues.

The J gene is TRBJ2-5, the V gene TRBV25-1; D is unclear. The CDR3 totals 13 residues. V lost 2 bases and J 7 bases, leaving 11 bases between the germline ends. CDR1 is MGHDK and CDR2 is SYGVNS in the germline V gene. The CDR3 DNA is TGTGCCAGCAGTGAAATGAGTTCGGGGACCCAGTACTTC. Amino acid sequence: CASSEMSSGTQYF.

This clonotype was observed at least ten times. The chain joins TRBV7-2 to TRBJ1-2; TRBD1 matches 9 bases. CDR3 length equals 15 residues. Germline-derived CDR1 and CDR2 are SGHTA and FQGNSA. J gave up 0 bases and V 5 bases, and 4 bases lay outside the gene matches. This chain's CDR3 is CASSVWTGANYGYTF. DNA for the CDR3: TGTGCCAGCAGCGTCTGGACAGGGGCTAACTATGGCTACACCTTC.

This clonotype occurred many times. This chain uses TRBV12-3 or TRBV12-4 with TRBJ1-2, with 9 bases fitting TRBD1. This CDR3 region has 15 residues. V dropped 4 bases and J dropped 4; count of bases not matched to a gene: 7. The CDR3 DNA is TGTGCCAGCAGTTCCGGGACAGGGTTAATCTATGGCTACACCTTC. Protein product: CASSSGTGLIYGYTF.

There are many counts of this clonotype. The chain joins TRBV5-1 to TRBJ2-3; 7 nucleotides align to TRBD1. The germline V gene encodes CDR1 SGHRS and CDR2 YFSETQ. Trimming at V came to 1 base and at J to 1 base, leaving 0 bases not matched to a gene. CDR3 size: 14 residues. This chain's CDR3 is CASSLQGGTDTQYF. CDR3 coding DNA: TGCGCCAGCAGCTTGCAGGGGGGCACAGATACGCAGTATTTT.

With respect to this clonotype: Here the CDR3 omits its conserved ending phenylalanine or tryptophan, so a read error is the likely source. The chain is built from TRBV7-2 and TRBJ2-3, with 7 bases matching TRBD2. The CDR3 runs 15 residues. CDR1 is SGHTA, CDR2 FQGNSA, per germline. Unmatched junction bases numbered 4, after V lost 3 bases and J lost 1 base. CDR3 loop: CASSFPTSGTDTQYL. The CDR3 DNA reads TGTGCCAGCAGCTTCCCAACTAGCGGCACAGATACGCAGTATTTA.

This clonotype was observed at least ten times. The chain uses TRBV7-2 and TRBJ1-2, with TRBD1 matching over 8 bases. The ends lost 4 bases at V and 5 bases at J; junction bases unmatched: 9. CDR3 size: 15 residues. The V gene's germline CDR1 is SGHTA and CDR2 FQGNSA. CDR3 DNA sequence: TGTGCCAGCAGCTCCACCGGGACAGGACAATATGGCTACACCTTC. Translating it yields CASSSTGTGQYGYTF.

This clonotype was detected only a few times. This rearrangement joins TRBV7-2 to TRBJ1-6; maybe TRBD1 (6 bases). V was shortened by 6 bases and J by 7 bases, with 16 bases between the two germline ends. Germline CDR1 is SGHTA and CDR2 is FQGNSA. The CDR3 covers 15 residues. The CDR3, as DNA: TGTGCCAGCAGGCCCCCGGGGGCGACGAATTCACCCCTCCACTTT. It translates to CASRPPGATNSPLHF.

The CDR3 region is CASSGSSYYGYTF. The CDR3 nucleotides are TGTGCCAGCAGTGGTAGCAGCTACTATGGCTACACCTTC. The chain has TRBV6-1 and TRBJ1-2; D call uncertain. Germline V gene lookup returns CDR1 MNHNS and CDR2 SASEGT. Trimming left V 4 bases short and J 3 bases short, with 9 bases between. The CDR3 totals 13 residues.

The chain has TRBV12-3 or TRBV12-4 and TRBJ1-5, with TRBD1 matching over 9 bases. The CDR3 is 14 residues long. V lost 5 bases to trimming and J lost 3 bases; unmatched junction nucleotides: 2. In DNA form, the CDR3 reads TGTGCCAGCAGTCGGACAGGGGACAATCAGCCCCAGCATTTT. This sequence encodes CASSRTGDNQPQHF.

This clonotype was seen a few times. The chain recombines TRBV10-3 with TRBJ1-2, with 8 nucleotides matching TRBD1. There are 13 residues in the CDR3. The junction had 5 bases not matched to a gene; V was cut back by 3 bases and J by 8 bases. Germline-derived CDR1 and CDR2 are ENHRY and SYGVKD. The CDR3 protein is CAISEGQGRGYTF. Here the CDR3 DNA reads TGTGCCATCAGTGAAGGACAGGGTAGGGGCTACACCTTC.

This sequence joins TRBV7-2 and TRBJ2-1, with 8 nucleotides matching TRBD2. The junction had 7 bases not matched to a gene; V was cut back by 3 bases and J by 6 bases. Germline CDR1 is SGHTA and CDR2 is FQGNSA. This CDR3 comprises 15 residues. The CDR3 DNA follows: TGTGCCAGCAGCTTGGTCCGGGGGGGGGTCAATGAGCAGTTCTTC. It translates to CASSLVRGGVNEQFF.

In this sample, this clonotype turned up a few times. This chain uses TRBV5-1 with TRBJ2-2; D is possibly TRBD1 (6 bases). The CDR3 contains 13 residues. Germline V gene data show CDR1 as SGHRS and CDR2 as YFSETQ. V gave up 0 bases and J gave up 7 bases, with 7 bases separating them. The CDR3 sequence is CASSLEGVGELFF. Here the CDR3 DNA reads TGCGCCAGCAGCTTGGAGGGGGTCGGGGAGCTGTTTTTT.

This clonotype appeared many times. This rearrangement joins TRBV24-1 to TRBJ1-2; no clear D gene. The CDR3 loop spans 13 amino acids. Germline lookup yields CDR1 KGHDR and CDR2 SFDVKD. V was shortened by 4 bases and J by 3 bases, with 8 bases between the two germline ends. Written as DNA, the CDR3 is TGTGCCACCAGTGAAACAGCAGACTATGGCTACACCTTC. Amino acid sequence: CATSETADYGYTF.